Listed here are 27 T cell receptor beta chains from one sample, sequenced in a study of shared clonotypes between healthy human individuals. This table comes from immunoSEQ multiplex PCR, and its TCRdb copy is limited to in-frame clones, with some not included. The data contain hundreds of thousands of clones, 80% to 90% of them seen just once; the ten biggest clones take up 15% to 20%. The sequencing sample was made of memory CD8+ T cells sorted from blood. Subset described: CD45RO+ cells pooled with CCR7-negative TemRA cells. The origin of the receptors is a man aged 18 to 30 in good health.

This clone was counted ten times or more. The rearrangement links TRBV5-4 to TRBJ2-7, with D tentatively TRBD1 (6 bases). In germline, CDR1 is SGHNT, CDR2 YYREEE (reference sequence). This CDR3 has 13 residues. V dropped 1 base and J dropped 6 bases, with 11 bases sitting between them. The CDR3 DNA reads as TGTGCCAGCAGCTTGCCAGGGGAATTCGAGCAGTACTTC. This sequence encodes CASSLPGEFEQYF.

The chain is built from TRBV9 and TRBJ2-3, with 10 bases fitting TRBD2. V dropped 4 bases and J dropped 8; count of bases not matched to a gene: 10. The length of the CDR3 is 15 residues. Germline V gene sequence: CDR1 SGDLS, CDR2 YYNGEE. The CDR3 nucleotides are TGTGCCAGCAGCCCCTGGGCTAGCGGGGGCGGTACGCAGTATTTT. Residues: CASSPWASGGGTQYF.

V is TRBV29-1 and J is TRBJ1-2, with a tentative D call TRBD1 (6 bases). The CDR3 is 11 residues long. Trimming left V 7 bases short and J 4 bases short, with 10 bases between. Germline CDR1 is SQVTM and CDR2 is ANQGSEA. CDR3 DNA: TGCAGCGGACAGGATCCCTATGGCTACACCTTC. It encodes CSGQDPYGYTF.

The chain combines TRBV2 with TRBJ2-5; TRBD1 agrees at 11 bases. This CDR3 has 15 residues. CDR1 is SNHLY and CDR2 is FYNNEI in the germline V gene. Losses at the gene ends were 5 bases for V and 2 bases for J; bases not matched to a gene: 4. CDR3 bases: TGTGCCAGCAGTCTGGGACAGGGGGATCAAGAGACCCAGTACTTC. Amino acids: CASSLGQGDQETQYF.

The V gene is TRBV4-2, the J gene TRBJ2-6, with TRBD2 identical over 8 bases. Germline V gene lookup returns CDR1 LGHNA and CDR2 YNFKEQ. J lost 0 bases, V lost 4 bases, and 20 bases had no gene match. The CDR3 runs 22 residues. CDR3 nucleotide sequence: TGTGCCAGCAGCCCTCGATATCGTAGGGTAGCGGGGTTAAGCTCTGGGGCCAACGTCCTGACTTTC. Translated, it gives CASSPRYRRVAGLSSGANVLTF.

The J gene is TRBJ2-5, the V gene TRBV4-3, with a possible D match to TRBD2 (5 bases). The CDR3 has 14 residues. Trimming left V 3 bases short and J 4 bases short, with 12 bases between. Germline V gene lookup returns CDR1 LGHNA and CDR2 YSLEER. The DNA for the CDR3 is TGCGCCAGCAGCCAGGCATCTAGCTCAGAGACCCAGTACTTC. Translating gives CASSQASSSETQYF.

The chain links TRBV6-5 to TRBJ1-5; D is undetermined. V dropped 5 bases and J dropped 4 bases, with 9 bases sitting between them. Germline-derived CDR1 and CDR2 are MNHEY and SVGAGI. CDR3 length equals 13 residues. CDR3 sequence: CASSDSQNQPQHF. As DNA, the CDR3 is TGTGCCAGCAGTGATAGTCAGAATCAGCCCCAGCATTTT.

CDR3 residues: CASSSQDRSYEQYF. The CDR3 DNA is TGTGCCAGCAGCTCCCAGGATCGCTCCTACGAGCAGTACTTC. The rearrangement uses TRBV5-6 and TRBJ2-7, with D hard to call. This CDR3 region has 14 residues. Per the germline V gene, CDR1 is SGHDT and CDR2 is YYEEEE. V was clipped by 3 bases and J by 0 bases, with 10 bases between them.

This clone was found a few times. J is TRBJ2-7 and V is TRBV19; D might be TRBD2 (6 bases). The V end was cut by 4 bases, the J end by 3 bases, with 16 bases between. The germline V gene encodes CDR1 LNHDA and CDR2 SQIVND (reference sequence). This CDR3 is built from 15 residues. CDR3 nucleotide sequence: TGTGCCAGTAGTACCCCCCAAGGAGGGGACTACGAGCAGTACTTC. It codes for CASSTPQGGDYEQYF. Drawing the rest from reference TRBV19 and TRBJ2-7, the complete variable domain is DGGITQSPKYLFRKEGQNVTLSCEQNLNHDAMYWYRQDPGQGLRLIYYSQIVNDFQKGDIAEGYSVSREKKESFPLTVTSAQKNPTAFYLCASSTPQGGDYEQYFGPGTRLTVT.

The chain carries TRBV7-9 and TRBJ1-5; the D is unclear. The CDR3 consists of 15 residues. V gave up 5 bases and J gave up 5 bases, with 16 bases separating them. CDR1 is SEHNR and CDR2 is FQNEAQ in the germline V gene (reference sequence). The CDR3: CASSNSGFWDQPQHF. In DNA, the CDR3 is TGTGCCAGCAGCAACTCGGGGTTCTGGGATCAGCCCCAGCATTTT.

Only a few counts were recorded for this clone. This chain joins TRBV4-3 and TRBJ2-7, with D hard to call. Germline values: CDR1 LGHNA, CDR2 YSLEER. The germline V and J ends were trimmed by 1 base and 5 bases, with 9 bases remaining between them. The CDR3 sequence is 13 residues long. DNA for the CDR3: TGCGCCAGCAGCCAAGGGTACCTCGACGAGCAGTACTTC. Translation gives CASSQGYLDEQYF.

The V and J genes are TRBV2 and TRBJ1-1, with 10 bases aligning to TRBD1. With 5 bases clipped from V and 0 bases from J, the junction kept 3 bases outside the gene matches. Per germline, CDR1 SNHLY and CDR2 FYNNEI. CDR3 length: 15 residues. Here the CDR3 DNA reads TGTGCCAGCAGTCCGGACAGGGGGGTGAACACTGAAGCTTTCTTT. The encoded protein is CASSPDRGVNTEAFF.

A single count supports this clone. V gene TRBV7-9 combines with J gene TRBJ2-2; 7 nucleotides align to TRBD2. In germline, CDR1 is SEHNR, CDR2 FQNEAQ (reference sequence). The CDR3 spans 13 residues. Germline trimming cut 8 bases from V and 7 bases from J; bases unmatched to any gene: 7. CDR3 in amino acids: CASGLAGVGELFF. The CDR3 coding sequence is TGTGCCAGCGGGCTTGCGGGAGTCGGGGAGCTGTTTTTT.

CDR3 bases: TGTGCCAGCAGCGTAGACACTGAGGGGCTCTACGAGCAGTACTTC. Translated, it gives CASSVDTEGLYEQYF. The chain carries TRBV9 and TRBJ2-7, with D possibly called TRBD1 or TRBD2 (5 bases each). Germline assignment: CDR1 SGDLS and CDR2 YYNGEE. This CDR3 comprises 15 residues. V shed 0 bases and J shed 3 bases, with 13 bases lying between them.

The sample holds one count of this clone. This may be a read error: a much more frequent sequence differs by one nucleotide. The chain couples TRBV10-2 to TRBJ1-2, with 7 bases fitting TRBD1. CDR3 length equals 13 residues. The ends lost 6 bases at V and 4 bases at J; junction bases unmatched: 5. The germline gives CDR1 WSHSY, CDR2 SAAADI. The CDR3 region is CASSSGTAYGYTF. DNA of the CDR3: TGCGCCAGCAGCTCCGGGACAGCCTATGGCTACACCTTC.

The rearrangement joins TRBV2 to TRBJ1-2, with D possibly matching TRBD1 (5 bases). CDR1 and CDR2 from the germline V gene are SNHLY and FYNNEI. V was trimmed by 2 bases and J by 0 bases, leaving 13 bases between them. The CDR3 is 16 residues long. The DNA for the CDR3 is TGTGCCAGCAGTGAACCGGGGCAGTTAGCTAACTATGGCTACACCTTC. As protein: CASSEPGQLANYGYTF.

CDR3 coding DNA: TGTGCCACGGGACTAGCGGGGGGCACAGATACGCAGTATTTT. This sequence encodes CATGLAGGTDTQYF. The chain joins TRBV10-3 to TRBJ2-3; 14 bases align to TRBD2. The CDR3 sequence is 14 residues long. CDR1 ENHRY and CDR2 SYGVKD come from the germline V gene. V dropped 10 bases and J dropped 1; count of bases not matched to a gene: 1.

V gene TRBV6-1 combines with J gene TRBJ1-4; no clear D gene. V was pared by 4 bases and J by 4 bases, with 16 bases between. Germline CDR1 and CDR2: MNHNS and SASEGT. This CDR3 has 16 amino acids. Here the CDR3 reads CASSAWSGWSNEKLFF. The CDR3 DNA reads TGTGCCAGCAGTGCATGGTCAGGTTGGAGTAATGAAAAACTGTTTTTT.

This rearrangement joins TRBV28 to TRBJ1-5, with 7 bases matching TRBD1. The germline V gene has CDR1 MDHEN and CDR2 SYDVKM. This CDR3 contains 17 residues. Germline trimming cut 6 bases from V and 0 bases from J; bases unmatched to any gene: 11. The CDR3 here is CASSTDREGLSNQPQHF. The DNA of the CDR3 is TGTGCCAGCAGCACCGACAGGGAAGGACTTAGCAATCAGCCCCAGCATTTT.

The chain links TRBV7-8 to TRBJ2-7; TRBD2 might be the D (6 bases). The CDR3 consists of 13 residues. Germline V CDR1 and CDR2: SGHVS, FQNEAQ. V dropped 3 bases and J dropped 7 bases, with 13 bases sitting between them. The CDR3 region has the DNA TGTGCCAGCAGCTTTGACGGGAGTGGAGAGCAGTACTTC. Translated, it gives CASSFDGSGEQYF.

This chain uses TRBV6-1 with TRBJ2-1; D is unresolved. The length of the CDR3 is 15 residues. Trimming shortened V by 4 bases and J by 1 base, and 11 bases separated the two germline ends. CDR1 is MNHNS, CDR2 SASEGT, per germline. This CDR3 reads CASSVGRYSYNEQFF. CDR3 nucleotide sequence: TGTGCCAGCAGTGTGGGCAGATATTCCTACAATGAGCAGTTCTTC.

This clone showed up just once. The same CDR3 arises from other DNA sequences in this sample as well. The V and J genes are TRBV7-9 and TRBJ1-5, with 10 nucleotides matching TRBD1. CDR1 is SEHNR, CDR2 FQNEAQ, per germline (reference sequence). This CDR3 is 14 amino acids long. J was trimmed by 5 bases and V by 6 bases; bases with no gene match: 4. In nucleotides, the CDR3 is TGTGCCAGCAGTCTCGGACAGGGGGATCAGCCCCAGCATTTT. Translating gives CASSLGQGDQPQHF. The variable domain in full, with the rest retrieved from reference TRBV7-9 and TRBJ1-5, is DTGVSQNPRHKITKRGQNVTFRCDPISEHNRLYWYRQTLGQGPEFLTYFQNEAQLEKSRLLSDRFSAERPKGSFSTLEIQRTEQGDSAMYLCASSLGQGDQPQHFGDGTRLSIL.

This chain links TRBV27 with TRBJ1-6; TRBD1 might be the D (5 bases). Trimming took off 2 bases at V and 7 bases at J, with 12 bases between the two ends. CDR1 is MNHEY, CDR2 SMNVEV, per germline (reference sequence). The CDR3 extends over 15 amino acids. The CDR3 here is CASSLPTRGNSPLHF. As DNA, the CDR3 is TGTGCCAGCAGTTTACCGACAAGGGGAAATTCACCCCTCCACTTT.

This clone was seen more than once but under ten times. The CDR3 nucleotides read TGTGCCAGCAGTTGCTGTAGGCTAGCGGGGGCGAACACCGGGGAGCTGTTTTTT. This gives the protein CASSCCRLAGANTGELFF. The J gene is TRBJ2-2, the V gene TRBV7-3; TRBD2 agrees at 10 bases. CDR1 and CDR2 (germline): SGHTA, FQGTGA. The J segment lost 0 bases and the V segment lost 6 bases, leaving 10 bases of the junction unmatched. This CDR3 has 18 amino acids.

The gene calls are TRBV6-1 and TRBJ1-2; 7 bases align to TRBD1. This CDR3 is 14 amino acids long. Germline V gene sequence: CDR1 MNHNS, CDR2 SASEGT. Losses at the gene ends were 4 bases for V and 5 bases for J; bases not matched to a gene: 7. The CDR3 DNA reads TGTGCCAGCAGTGCCTGGGACAGTTTTTATGGCTACACCTTC. As protein: CASSAWDSFYGYTF.

This sequence joins TRBV7-9 and TRBJ2-7; 9 bases map to TRBD1. Trimming took 1 base from V and 4 from J; bases not matched to a gene: 2. The germline CDR1 and CDR2 sequences are SEHNR and FQNEAQ (reference sequence). This CDR3 is built from 14 residues. In nucleotides, the CDR3 is TGTGCCAGCAGCTTAGAACAGGGGGCGTACGAGCAGTACTTC. It is translated as CASSLEQGAYEQYF.

This clone has a count of ten or more. In DNA form, the CDR3 reads TGTGCCAGCAGTGATCTGACCGGGATCAGCGAAGCTTTCTTT. It encodes CASSDLTGISEAFF. The chain employs TRBV6-1 and TRBJ1-1; D remains ambiguous. This CDR3 has 14 amino acids. The germline CDR1 and CDR2 sequences are MNHNS and SASEGT. Trimming removed 3 bases from V and 8 bases from J, with 16 bases in between.